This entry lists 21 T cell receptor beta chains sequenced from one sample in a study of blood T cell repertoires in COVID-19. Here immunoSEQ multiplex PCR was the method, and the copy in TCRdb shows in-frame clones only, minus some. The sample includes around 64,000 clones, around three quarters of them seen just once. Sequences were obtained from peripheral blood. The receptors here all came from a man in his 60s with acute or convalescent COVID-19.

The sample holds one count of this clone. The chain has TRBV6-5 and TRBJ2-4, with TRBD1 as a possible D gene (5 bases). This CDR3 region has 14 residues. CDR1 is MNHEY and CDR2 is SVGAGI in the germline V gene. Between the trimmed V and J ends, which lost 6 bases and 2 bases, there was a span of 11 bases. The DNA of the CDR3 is TGTGCCAGCAGAGACAGCGAAACCAAAAACATTCAGTACTTC. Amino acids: CASRDSETKNIQYF.

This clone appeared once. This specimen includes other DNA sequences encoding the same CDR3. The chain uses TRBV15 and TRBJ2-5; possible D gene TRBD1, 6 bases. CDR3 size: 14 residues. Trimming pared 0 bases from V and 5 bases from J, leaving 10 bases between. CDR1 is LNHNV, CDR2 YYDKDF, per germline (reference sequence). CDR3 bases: TGTGCCACCAGCAGAGATCAGGGGCAGGAGACCCAGTACTTC. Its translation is CATSRDQGQETQYF.

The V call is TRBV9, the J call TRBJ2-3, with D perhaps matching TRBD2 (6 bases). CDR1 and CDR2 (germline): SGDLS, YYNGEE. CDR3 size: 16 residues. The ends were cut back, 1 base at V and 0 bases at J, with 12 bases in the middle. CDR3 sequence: CASSVWRGGSTDTQYF. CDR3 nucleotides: TGTGCCAGCAGCGTATGGAGGGGCGGGAGCACAGATACGCAGTATTTT.

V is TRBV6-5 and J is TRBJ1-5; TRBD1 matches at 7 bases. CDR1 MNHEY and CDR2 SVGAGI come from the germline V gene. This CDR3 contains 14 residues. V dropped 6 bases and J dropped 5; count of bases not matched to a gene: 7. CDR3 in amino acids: CASRKQGSDQPQHF. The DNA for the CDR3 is TGTGCCAGCAGAAAACAGGGGTCTGATCAGCCCCAGCATTTT.

This CDR3 reads CASSPGLAGVYNEQFF. For the CDR3, the DNA is TGTGCCAGCAGCCCGGGACTAGCGGGAGTGTACAATGAGCAGTTCTTC. V gene TRBV5-6 combines with J gene TRBJ2-1; 14 bases align to TRBD2. The CDR3 loop spans 16 amino acids. V lost 4 bases, J lost 4 bases, and 4 bases stayed unmatched. Per germline, CDR1 SGHDT and CDR2 YYEEEE.

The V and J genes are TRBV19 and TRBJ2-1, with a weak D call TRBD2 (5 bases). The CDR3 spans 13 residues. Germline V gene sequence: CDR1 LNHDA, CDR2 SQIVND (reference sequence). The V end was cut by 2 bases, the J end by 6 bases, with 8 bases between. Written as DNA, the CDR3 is TGTGCCAGTAGTATACCGCTAGCCAATGAGCAGTTCTTC. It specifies CASSIPLANEQFF.

The CDR3 region has the DNA TGTGCCAGCACCTCACCTAGGACAGGGGTGGCCGGGGAGCTGTTTTTT. It yields the protein CASTSPRTGVAGELFF. This chain joins TRBV11-1 and TRBJ2-2; 9 bases match TRBD1. CDR1 SGHAT and CDR2 FQDESV come from the germline V gene (reference sequence). The CDR3 consists of 16 residues. The V segment lost 7 bases and the J segment 6 bases; nucleotides outside the gene matches: 12. Filled out from reference TRBV11-1 and TRBJ2-2, the complete variable domain reads EAEVAQSPRYKITEKSQAVAFWCDPISGHATLYWYRQILGQGPELLVQFQDESVVDDSQLPKDRFSAERLKGVDSTLKIQPAELGDSAMYLCASTSPRTGVAGELFFGEGSRLTVL.

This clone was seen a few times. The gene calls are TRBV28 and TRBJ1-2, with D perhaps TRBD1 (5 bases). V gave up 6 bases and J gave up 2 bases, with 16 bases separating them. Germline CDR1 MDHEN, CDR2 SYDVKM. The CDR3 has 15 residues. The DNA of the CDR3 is TGTGCCAGCAGCCGCACTGGGGGGACGAACTATGGCTACACCTTC. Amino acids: CASSRTGGTNYGYTF.

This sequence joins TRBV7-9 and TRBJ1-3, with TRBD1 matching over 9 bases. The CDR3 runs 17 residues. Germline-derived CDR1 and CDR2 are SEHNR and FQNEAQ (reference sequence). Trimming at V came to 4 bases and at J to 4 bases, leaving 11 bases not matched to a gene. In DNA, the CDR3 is TGTGCCAGCAGCTCCGGCTTTACAGGGGGCGCGGGAAACACCATATATTTT. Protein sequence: CASSSGFTGGAGNTIYF.

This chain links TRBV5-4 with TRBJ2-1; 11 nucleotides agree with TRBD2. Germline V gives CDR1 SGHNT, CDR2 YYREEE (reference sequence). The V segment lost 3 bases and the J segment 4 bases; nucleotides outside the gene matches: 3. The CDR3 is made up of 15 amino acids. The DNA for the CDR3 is TGTGCCAGCAGCTGGGGACTAGCGGATTACAATGAGCAGTTCTTC. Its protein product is CASSWGLADYNEQFF.

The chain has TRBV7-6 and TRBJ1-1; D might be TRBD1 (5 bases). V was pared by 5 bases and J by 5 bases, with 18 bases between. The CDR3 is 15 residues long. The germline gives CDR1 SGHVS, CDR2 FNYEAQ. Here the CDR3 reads CASSPAVGEGTEAFF. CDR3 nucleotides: TGTGCCAGCAGCCCCGCAGTTGGGGAGGGGACTGAAGCTTTCTTT.

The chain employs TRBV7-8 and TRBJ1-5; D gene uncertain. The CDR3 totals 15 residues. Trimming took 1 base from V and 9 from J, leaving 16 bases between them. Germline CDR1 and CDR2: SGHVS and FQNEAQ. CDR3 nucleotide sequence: TGTGCCAGCAGCTTAGTATTGGGCAGCGGTTCGCCCCAGCATTTT. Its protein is CASSLVLGSGSPQHF. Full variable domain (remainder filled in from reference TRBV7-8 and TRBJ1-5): GAGVSQSPRYKVAKRGQDVALRCDPISGHVSLFWYQQALGQGPEFLTYFQNEAQLDKSGLPSDRFFAERPEGSVSTLKIQRTQQEDSAVYLCASSLVLGSGSPQHFGDGTRLSIL.

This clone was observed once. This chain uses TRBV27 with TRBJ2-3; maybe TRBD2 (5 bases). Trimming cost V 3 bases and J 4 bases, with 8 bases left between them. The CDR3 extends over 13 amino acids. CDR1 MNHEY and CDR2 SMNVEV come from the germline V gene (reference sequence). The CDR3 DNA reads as TGTGCCAGCAGTTTCCTAGCCGCAGATACGCAGTATTTT. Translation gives CASSFLAADTQYF.

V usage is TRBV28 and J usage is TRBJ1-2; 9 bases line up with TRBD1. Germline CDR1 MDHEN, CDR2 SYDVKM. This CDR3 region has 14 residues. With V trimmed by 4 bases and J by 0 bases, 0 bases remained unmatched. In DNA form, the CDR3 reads TGTGCCAGCAGTTGGGACAGGGCTAACTATGGCTACACCTTC. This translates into CASSWDRANYGYTF.

CDR3 loop: CAAGPGLYNEQFF. The DNA of the CDR3 is TGTGCCGCAGGGCCGGGACTTTACAATGAGCAGTTCTTC. This chain uses TRBV11-2 with TRBJ2-1; D perhaps matches TRBD2 (6 bases). The V end was cut by 11 bases, the J end by 4 bases, with 15 bases between. From germline, CDR1 is SGHAT and CDR2 FQNNGV. The CDR3 is 13 residues long.

CDR3 sequence (DNA): TGTGCCAGCTCACCACCGCAAGCGGATCGTTTTAAGCAGTTCTTC. Amino acids: CASSPPQADRFKQFF. This chain uses TRBV18 with TRBJ2-1, with D tentatively TRBD2 (5 bases). Germline V CDR1 and CDR2: KGHSH, LQKENI. Trimming stripped 0 bases from V and 11 bases from J, with 17 bases between. The CDR3 has 15 amino acids.

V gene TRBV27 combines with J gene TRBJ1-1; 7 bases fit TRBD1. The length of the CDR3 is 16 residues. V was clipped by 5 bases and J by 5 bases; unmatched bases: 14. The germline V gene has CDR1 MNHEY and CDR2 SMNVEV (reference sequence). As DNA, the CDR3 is TGTGCCAGCAGTCTTCACCCACAGGGGAGAGGAACTGAAGCTTTCTTT. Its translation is CASSLHPQGRGTEAFF.

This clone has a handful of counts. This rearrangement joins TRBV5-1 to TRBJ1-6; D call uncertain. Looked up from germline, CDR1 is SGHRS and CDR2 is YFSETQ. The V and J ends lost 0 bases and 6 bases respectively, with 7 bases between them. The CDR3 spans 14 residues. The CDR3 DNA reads TGCGCCAGCAGCTTGGATGGGCTTAATTCACCCCTCCACTTT. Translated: CASSLDGLNSPLHF.

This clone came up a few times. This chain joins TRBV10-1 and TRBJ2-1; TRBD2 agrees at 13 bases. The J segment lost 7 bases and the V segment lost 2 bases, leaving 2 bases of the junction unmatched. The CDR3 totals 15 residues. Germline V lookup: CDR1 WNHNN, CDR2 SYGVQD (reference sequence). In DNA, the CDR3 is TGCGCCAGCAGTGAGGGACTAGCGGGAGCAAATGAGCAGTTCTTC. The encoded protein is CASSEGLAGANEQFF.

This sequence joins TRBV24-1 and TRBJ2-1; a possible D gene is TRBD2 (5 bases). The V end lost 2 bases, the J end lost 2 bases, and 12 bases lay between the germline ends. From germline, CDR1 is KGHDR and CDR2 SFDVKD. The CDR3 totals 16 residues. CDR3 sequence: CATSDYAGGAYNEQFF. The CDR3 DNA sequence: TGTGCCACCAGTGATTACGCAGGAGGAGCCTACAATGAGCAGTTCTTC.

The CDR3 DNA follows: TGTGCCAGCAGGCCCGGGACATCAGCAGATACGCAGTATTTT. Encoded protein: CASRPGTSADTQYF. The chain links TRBV2 to TRBJ2-3; D might be TRBD1 (6 bases). The CDR3 is 14 residues long. Trimming pared 6 bases from V and 4 bases from J, leaving 14 bases between. Per the germline V gene, CDR1 is SNHLY and CDR2 is FYNNEI.